This TCR beta chain was retrieved from a study of technical replicates of blood from several donors. Produced via immunoSEQ multiplex PCR; TCRdb's table is partial and in-frame only. The sample contains about 66,000 clones, about 97% of which appear only once. Trimming pared 6 bases from V and 2 bases from J, leaving 10 bases between. The germline V gene has CDR1 SNHLY and CDR2 FYNNEI. This CDR3 is 13 amino acids long. The rearrangement links TRBV2 to TRBJ2-5, with D possibly TRBD1 on 6 matching bases. This clonotype originated in a human donor in good health. Sequences were obtained from T cells isolated from PBMCs. The CDR3 sequence: CASRRQVQETQYF. Here the CDR3 DNA reads TGTGCCAGCAGAAGACAGGTACAAGAGACCCAGTACTTC.